This T cell receptor beta chain was found in a study of blood T cell repertoires in COVID-19. Study in general: The United States, Italy and Spain provided the acute and convalescent COVID-19 samples. The cDNA or gDNA used as material had been derived from T cells, B-cell-depleted T cells, or PBMCs.

The germline V gene encodes CDR1 SNHLY and CDR2 FYNNEI. The CDR3 is 10 residues long. V shed 8 bases and J shed 7 bases, with 6 bases lying between them. Original methodology: For nucleated cells, counts were estimated from reference gene primer amplification. Repertoires were generated with immunoSEQ multiplex PCR, while TCRdb's copy carries only in-frame clones and drops some. Clonal size and the V and J genes are those of that table, whereas D and trimming came from the DNA. Of around 200,000 clones in the sample, approximately 85% are singletons; the top ten hold roughly 11%. The chain has TRBV2 and TRBJ2-1; D is ambiguous. The source material was peripheral blood. This TCR derives from a human donor with active or convalescent COVID-19. The donor label of this sample is uncertain. The CDR3 spells CASSSNEQFF. The CDR3 nucleotides are TGTGCCAGCTCATCAAATGAGCAGTTCTTC.